This entry is about one T cell receptor (beta chain). The antigen is not known. The method was immunoSEQ multiplex PCR; TCRdb's version includes in-frame clones alone and lacks a portion of them. The sample lists about 120,000 clones, 80% to 90% occurring once. The data belong to a study of T cell responses to AZD1222 COVID-19 vaccine. Study conclusions and caveats: Clonal diversity was possibly underestimated, and the donors were mostly white British, with more females.

Germline V gene data show CDR1 as DFQATT and CDR2 as SNEGSKA (reference sequence). This CDR3 region has 11 residues. V gave up 6 bases and J gave up 4 bases, with 10 bases separating them. This clonotype originated in an adult in good health. The sample consisted of peripheral blood, taken on day 0 of AZD1222 vaccination. V gene TRBV20-1 combines with J gene TRBJ2-7; D remains ambiguous. The CDR3 reads CSATGPYEQYF. CDR3 in DNA: TGCAGTGCCACTGGCCCGTACGAGCAGTACTTC.